This T cell receptor beta chain was found in a study of blood T cell repertoires in COVID-19. Turning to the study itself: The United States, Italy and Spain provided the acute and convalescent COVID-19 samples. The cDNA or gDNA used as material had been derived from T cells, B-cell-depleted T cells, or PBMCs.

The CDR3 is 12 residues long. Per germline, CDR1 MNHEY and CDR2 SVGAGI. V gave up 6 bases and J gave up 7 bases, with 10 bases separating them. The repertoire was sequenced with immunoSEQ multiplex PCR; TCRdb's copy has only in-frame clones and lacks some. This table holds around 220,000 clones, roughly 84% found once. A single count supports this clone. The sequence came from a woman aged 40 to 55 who had recovered from COVID-19. Sequenced material: peripheral blood. The chain is built from TRBV6-5 and TRBJ2-1; a weak D match, TRBD1 (6 bases). This chain's CDR3 is CASRGTGNEQFF. As DNA, the CDR3 is TGTGCCAGCAGAGGAACAGGGAATGAGCAGTTCTTC.